This TCR beta chain emerged from a study of somatic mutations in cytotoxic T cells in rheumatoid arthritis. Study-wide points: It was in rheumatoid arthritis patients, but not in healthy controls, that CD8+ clonality increased with age.

Positive magnetic bead selection was used to isolate CD4+ and CD8+ cells; purity was checked by flow cytometry. A remark on this clone: The antigen remains unidentified.

Clones were sequenced by immunoSEQ multiplex PCR, and TCRdb holds only the in-frame ones, with some missing. Of about 12,000 clones in the sample, 83% were seen once. CDR3 length: 16 amino acids. V lost 6 bases, J lost 0 bases, and 18 bases lay in between. Per germline, CDR1 SQVTM and CDR2 ANQGSEA. This receptor was identified in a woman in her fifties or sixties in good health. The chain is built from TRBV29-1 and TRBJ2-4, with D possibly matching TRBD2 (6 bases). Sequencing used CD8+ T cells sorted from blood. The CDR3 region is CSVPGAGTEAKNIQYF. CDR3 in DNA: TGCAGCGTCCCCGGGGCAGGGACTGAAGCCAAAAACATTCAGTACTTC.